A selection of T cell receptor beta chains follows, all from one sample in a study of cytomegalovirus exposure and HLA in healthy donors. The table came from immunoSEQ multiplex PCR; TCRdb's copy has only in-frame clones and leaves some out. Of approximately 240,000 clones detected, around 89% appear once; the ten largest clones hold around 1%. The material sequenced was PBMCs. The receptors come from a woman under 30 in good health and CMV-seronegative. The CDR3 runs from the conserved cysteine through the conserved F or W. The D gene is left open where the match is weak. Rows give clone size only sometimes, using once, few, many, or a class for an expanded clone.

>TRBD1|TRBV18|-|TRBJ1-3
TGTGCCAGCTCGACAGGGCACGCTACTGGAAACACCATATATTTT
CASSTGHATGNTIYF
>TRBD1|TRBV6-4|-|TRBJ2-3
TGTGCCAGCAGCAAATCCGGGACAGGGGCTGGAGATACGCAGTATTTT
CASSKSGTGAGDTQYF
>-|TRBV6-1|-|TRBJ1-5
TGTGCCAGCTGTAGGACAGCGGATCAGCCCCAGCATTTT
CASCRTADQPQHF
>-|TRBV27|-|TRBJ2-7
TGTGCCAGCAGTTTATCCCCAACGGGTAAAGGGGGCGAGCAGTACTTC
CASSLSPTGKGGEQYF
>TRBD2|TRBV11-2|-|TRBJ2-5
TGTGCCAGCAGCTCCACTAGCGGGAGGATGACCCAGTACTTC
CASSSTSGRMTQYF
>TRBD2|TRBV27|-|TRBJ2-1
TGTGCCAGCAGTTTAGAGTGGACTAGTGTCCACAATGAGCAGTTCTTC
CASSLEWTSVHNEQFF
>-|TRBV7-9|-|TRBJ1-4
TGTGCCAGCAGCTTAGATACAACTAATGAAAAACTGTTTTTT
CASSLDTTNEKLFF
>TRBD2|TRBV15|-|TRBJ2-3
TGTGCCACCAGTACCGGGACTAGCGGGAGTACTACGCAGTATTTT
CATSTGTSGSTTQYF
>TRBD1|TRBV7-6|-|TRBJ1-1
TGTGCCAGCACCCAGACAGGGGCAAGCACTGAAGCTTTCTTT
CASTQTGASTEAFF
>-|TRBV9|-|TRBJ2-7
TGTGCCAGCAGCGCCCCAGACGGAGCGGGCGAGCAGTACTTC
CASSAPDGAGEQYF
>TRBD1|TRBV2|once|TRBJ2-1
TGTGCCAGCAGTGAGGACAGGGCCCACTACAATGAGCAGTTCTTC
CASSEDRAHYNEQFF
>TRBD2|TRBV5-1|-|TRBJ2-7
TGCGCCAGCAGCTTGCCCGGGACTAGCGACGAGCAGTACTTC
CASSLPGTSDEQYF
>-|TRBV5-4|-|TRBJ1-3
TGTGCCAGCAGCTTGGAGCCTCTCTCTGGAAACACCATATATTTT
CASSLEPLSGNTIYF
>TRBD2|TRBV7-2|-|TRBJ2-1
TGTGCCAGCAGCTTAGGTAGCGGGATTCGACGGGAGTTCTTC
CASSLGSGIRREFF
>TRBD2|TRBV7-2|-|TRBJ2-1
TGTGCCAGCAGCCCCCAGCGGGGGGGCGGCAATGAGCAGTTCTTC
CASSPQRGGGNEQFF
>-|TRBV4-1|-|TRBJ2-7
TGCGCCAGCAGCCAAGGGGGGGTTCCATACGAGCAGTACTTC
CASSQGGVPYEQYF
>TRBD2|TRBV4-1|-|TRBJ2-7
TGCGCCAGCAGCCAAAGTAGCGGGGGGCACTACGAGCAGTACTTC
CASSQSSGGHYEQYF
>TRBD2|TRBV6-1|-|TRBJ2-3
TGTGCCAGCACCCGCGGGGGGGCGGGAGATACGCAGTATTTT
CASTRGGAGDTQYF
>TRBD1|TRBV27|-|TRBJ1-1
TGTGCCAGTTCTCCAAGGGGGACAGTGTTTTTCATGAACACTGAAGCTTTCTTT
CASSPRGTVFFMNTEAFF
>-|TRBV21-1|-|TRBJ2-1
TGTGCCAGCAGCAAAGTTAAACAGAGCTCCTACAATGAGCAGTTCTTC
CASSKVKQSSYNEQFF
>-|TRBV6-1|-|TRBJ1-5
TGTGCCAGCAATGAGTTTGCGGGGGCCCAGCCCCAGCATTTT
CASNEFAGAQPQHF
>-|TRBV5-1|-|TRBJ2-5
TGCGCCAGCAGCTTGGAACTAGCCTCGGAGACCCAGTACTTC
CASSLELASETQYF
>TRBD1|TRBV7-2|-|TRBJ2-1
TGTGCCAGCAGCTTAGGACAGGGCCGGAATGAGCAGTTCTTC
CASSLGQGRNEQFF
>-|TRBV5-4|-|TRBJ2-5
TGTGCCAGCAGCTTCGGGGGGCGGGAGACCCAGTACTTC
CASSFGGRETQYF
>TRBD2|TRBV14|-|TRBJ2-1
TGTGCCAGCAGCCCCTTCGGACTAGCGGGGTACAATGAGCAGTTCTTC
CASSPFGLAGYNEQFF
>-|TRBV5-4|-|TRBJ1-2
TGTGCCAGCAGCCGGACTGGGAGTTGGGGCTACACCTTC
CASSRTGSWGYTF
>-|TRBV21-1|-|TRBJ1-3
TGTGCCAGCAGCAATCGGGACAGAAACAGTAGAAACACCATATATTTT
CASSNRDRNSRNTIYF
>-|TRBV15|-|TRBJ2-7
TGTGCCACCAGCAGAGACAACGGGCGGGGAGAGCAGTGCTTC
CATSRDNGRGEQCF
>TRBD1|TRBV10-1|-|TRBJ2-4
TGCGCCAGCCTCTTTAGACAGGGTATCCAGGGGGCCAAAAACAGTCAGTACTTC
CASLFRQGIQGAKNSQYF
>TRBD1|TRBV15|-|TRBJ1-4
TGTGCCACCAGCGGACAGGGCTGGGGTAATGAAAAACTGTTTTTT
CATSGQGWGNEKLFF
>TRBD1|TRBV7-2|-|TRBJ2-1
TGTGCCAGCAGCTTGCAGGGACAGCCACCCCGCAATGAGCAGTTCTTC
CASSLQGQPPRNEQFF
>-|TRBV7-2|once|TRBJ2-5
TGTGCCAGCAGCTTCTCCGCGGGGAAGGTGGAGACCCAGTACTTC
CASSFSAGKVETQYF
>-|TRBV28|once|TRBJ1-1
TGTGCCAGCAGCTACCGGCTAAAAAGTGACAGTCTGAGGGCGCGTAGCCCCCTTAGGGAGGGAATCTTT
CASSYRLKSDSLRARSPLREGIF
>-|TRBV5-1|-|TRBJ2-7
TGCGCCAGCAGCATGTCTAGTGACTCCTACGAGCAGTACTTC
CASSMSSDSYEQYF
>-|TRBV7-9|-|TRBJ1-2
TGTGCCAGCAGCAACAGGGATGGCTACACCTTC
CASSNRDGYTF
>TRBD1|TRBV5-8|-|TRBJ1-6
TGTGCCAGCAGCTTGGATACAGGGGGGGATTCACCCCTCCACTTT
CASSLDTGGDSPLHF
>TRBD2|TRBV7-2|-|TRBJ2-3
TGTGCCAGCAGCTTATTTTGGGGTAGCGGGATAGCGAAGGATACGCAGTATTTT
CASSLFWGSGIAKDTQYF
>-|TRBV10-3|few|TRBJ2-4
TGTGCCACCCTTTCCGGAGAGAACATTCAGTACTTC
CATLSGENIQYF
>TRBD2|TRBV5-4|-|TRBJ2-7
TGTGCCACCACAGTGGGGAGCGGGGCCTACGAGCAGTACTTC
CATTVGSGAYEQYF
>TRBD2|TRBV5-1|-|TRBJ2-5
TGCGCCAGCAGCTCCGGACTAGCGGGGGGCGTAGTGAAGACCCAGTACTTC
CASSSGLAGGVVKTQYF
>-|TRBV29-1|-|TRBJ2-7
TGCAGCGTTGAAGGGGGGCAGGGCTCCTACGAGCAGTACTTC
CSVEGGQGSYEQYF
>TRBD2|TRBV6-6|-|TRBJ2-2
TGTGCCAGCACTCTCTTAGCGGGAGGCACCGGGGAGCTGTTTTTT
CASTLLAGGTGELFF
>TRBD1|TRBV7-9|-|TRBJ1-3
TGTGCCACCCCGACAGGGGGCTCTGGAAACACCATATATTTT
CATPTGGSGNTIYF
>TRBD1|TRBV4-3|once|TRBJ2-1
TGCGCCAGCAGCCAAGATTTTTCGGGACAGGGCTACAATGAGCAGTTCTTC
CASSQDFSGQGYNEQFF
>TRBD2|TRBV5-1|-|TRBJ2-1
TGCGCCAGCAGCCCGGGACAAGCGGGAGCAGGTGAGCAGTTCTTC
CASSPGQAGAGEQFF
>-|TRBV6-1|-|TRBJ1-1
TGTGCCAGCAGTGAAGCGGTCAGAAGCACTGAAGCTTTCTTT
CASSEAVRSTEAFF
>TRBD1|TRBV7-9|once|TRBJ1-2
TGTGCCAGCAGCTTAGCCGGGACAGAGCATGTCTATGGCTACACCTTC
CASSLAGTEHVYGYTF
>-|TRBV11-2|-|TRBJ2-7
TGTGCCAGCAGCTTAGCACGCAGGGTTATCGAGCAGTACTTC
CASSLARRVIEQYF
>TRBD2|TRBV18|-|TRBJ2-5
TGTGCCAGCTCACCTCTGGACGGGGGGGGAGAGACCCAGTACTTC
CASSPLDGGGETQYF
>-|TRBV5-1|-|TRBJ2-7
TGCGCCAGCAGCCCTCTGGACAGCAGCTACGAGCAGTACTTC
CASSPLDSSYEQYF
>-|TRBV6-4|once|TRBJ1-1
TGTGCCAGCAGTGACTCGCCGGGTGACGAAGCTTTCTTT
CASSDSPGDEAFF